This T cell receptor (beta chain) was retrieved from a study of blood T cell repertoires in COVID-19. Study-level information: Sites in the United States, Italy and Spain provided acute and convalescent COVID-19 samples.

Profiling relied on immunoSEQ multiplex PCR, and the TCRdb table lists in-frame clones only, not all of them. The table records approximately 210,000 clones, around 89% of them present only once. CDR1 and CDR2 (germline): LNHDA, SQIVND (reference sequence). V trimming: 3 bases; J trimming: 1 base; junction bases outside the gene matches: 6. There are 16 residues in the CDR3. The V call is TRBV19, the J call TRBJ2-5; 9 positions agree with TRBD2. This TCR derives from a human donor in a cohort sampled during active COVID-19. What was sequenced was peripheral blood. CDR3 loop: CASSMLLAGLQETQYF. The CDR3 DNA is TGTGCCAGTAGTATGTTGCTAGCGGGACTCCAAGAGACCCAGTACTTC.